This is a list of T cell receptor beta chains from one sample in a study of T cells in Graves' hyperthyroidism and ophthalmopathy. TCRdb re-called the multiplex PCR reads with MiXCR, one entry per CDR3 protein. The profile covers about 600,000 distinct CDR3 sequences, with approximately 16% appearing a single time and less than 3.5% taken by the ten largest. The specimen was blood. All receptors come from a woman aged 40 to 50 with Graves' ophthalmopathy. Both conserved end residues are part of each CDR3. Fields, in order: D gene, J gene, clone size, V gene, CDR3 protein, CDR3 DNA. The D gene is left open where the match is weak. Expanded clones get a size class; other rows say once, few or many, or leave the size out.

. | TRBJ2-1 | many | TRBV11-2 | CASSLSGFSNEQFF | TGTGCCAGCAGCTTGTCGGGGTTTAGCAATGAGCAGTTCTTC
. | TRBJ2-4 | many | TRBV2 | CASSESDQGGIENIQYF | TGTGCCAGCAGCGAGAGCGACCAGGGGGGGATCGAAAACATTCAGTACTTC
. | TRBJ2-2 | many | TRBV5-1 | CASSFGHTNTGELFF | TGCGCCAGCAGCTTCGGACACACGAACACCGGGGAGCTGTTTTTT
. | TRBJ1-4 | few | TRBV12-3/TRBV12-4 | CASGTSYEKLFF | TGTGCCAGCGGGACATCCTATGAAAAACTGTTTTTT
TRBD2 | TRBJ2-6 | few | TRBV12-3/TRBV12-4 | CASSLRTELSGSSGANVLTF | TGTGCCAGCAGTTTGAGAACGGAGCTTAGCGGGAGTTCCGGGGCCAACGTCCTGACTTTC
TRBD2 | TRBJ2-3 | . | TRBV19 | CASRRLAGGPDTQYF | TGTGCCAGTAGAAGACTAGCGGGGGGGCCAGATACGCAGTATTTT
TRBD1 | TRBJ2-5 | . | TRBV18 | CASSPRQGWETQYF | TGTGCCAGCTCCCCGAGACAGGGATGGGAGACCCAGTACTTC
. | TRBJ1-4 | few | TRBV6-1 | CASSELQGGNEKLFF | TGTGCCAGCAGTGAACTGCAGGGTGGGAATGAAAAACTGTTTTTT
TRBD1 | TRBJ2-6 | . | TRBV9 | CASSIAGTGSSGANVLTF | TGTGCCAGCAGCATCGCCGGGACAGGCTCCTCTGGGGCCAACGTCCTGACTTTC
. | TRBJ1-2 | . | TRBV5-4 | CASSHVAGGYTF | TGTGCCAGCAGCCATGTCGCGGGGGGCTACACCTTC
. | TRBJ2-5 | many | TRBV6-1 | CASSGGAQETQYF | TGTGCCAGCTCGGGCGGGGCCCAAGAGACCCAGTACTTC
. | TRBJ1-4 | . | TRBV30 | CAWNHGTTNEKLFF | TGTGCCTGGAATCACGGGACAACTAATGAAAAACTGTTTTTT
TRBD2 | TRBJ2-1 | . | TRBV7-2 | CASSFHPGTSGSQYNEQFF | TGTGCCAGCAGCTTTCACCCAGGGACTAGCGGGAGTCAATACAATGAGCAGTTCTTC
. | TRBJ1-3 | . | TRBV6-1 | CASRPTGKTGNTIYF | TGTGCCAGCAGACCTACAGGGAAAACTGGAAACACCATATATTTT
. | TRBJ2-1 | . | TRBV10-3 | CAISLDNEQFF | TGTGCCATCAGTTTGGACAATGAGCAGTTCTTC
. | TRBJ1-4 | many | TRBV2 | CASSSQIVGEKLFF | TGTGCCAGCAGTAGTCAAATCGTCGGTGAAAAACTGTTTTTT
. | TRBJ2-5 | many | TRBV6-1 | CASRGEKTQYF | TGTGCCAGCAGGGGGGAAAAGACCCAGTACTTC
TRBD1 | TRBJ2-2 | . | TRBV7-9 | CASSPGGAFGTGNTGELFF | TGTGCCAGCAGCCCAGGAGGAGCCTTTGGGACAGGGAACACCGGGGAGCTGTTTTTT
TRBD1 | TRBJ2-3 | few | TRBV6-1 | CASSYGHRGDTDTQYF | TGTGCCAGCAGTTACGGACACAGGGGAGACACAGATACGCAGTATTTT
TRBD1 | TRBJ2-3 | . | TRBV7-9 | CASSADRGTTDTQYF | TGTGCCAGCAGCGCCGACAGGGGAACCACAGATACGCAGTATTTT
. | TRBJ1-3 | . | TRBV7-8 | CASSYQTPTRFSGNTIYF | TGTGCCAGCAGCTATCAAACTCCAACGAGGTTCTCTGGAAACACCATATATTTT
. | TRBJ1-5 | . | TRBV6-1 | CASSEVGASQPQHF | TGTGCCAGCAGTGAAGTAGGGGCCAGTCAGCCCCAGCATTTT
. | TRBJ1-2 | few | TRBV2 | CASSEATSYGYTF | TGTGCCAGCAGTGAGGCAACTTCGTATGGCTACACCTTC
. | TRBJ2-3 | many | TRBV7-8 | CASSLDLLSTDTQYF | TGTGCCAGCAGCTTAGACTTACTGTCCACAGATACGCAGTATTTT
. | TRBJ2-5 | . | TRBV15 | CATSRDTGTFQETQYF | TGTGCCACCAGCAGAGATACCGGGACGTTCCAAGAGACCCAGTACTTC
. | TRBJ1-6 | . | TRBV20-1 | CSALAGAENSPLHF | TGCAGTGCCCTCGCGGGGGCGGAGAATTCACCCCTCCACTTT